These 11 T cell receptor beta chains share one sample of origin, sequenced in a study of blood T cell repertoires in COVID-19. Measured with immunoSEQ multiplex PCR; TCRdb has only the in-frame clones, and not every one. The sample has 200,000 to 250,000 clones, 86% seen once; the top ten hold 2% to 2.5%. The sample was peripheral blood. Every receptor here comes from a woman aged 45 to 65 with acute or convalescent COVID-19.

The chain has TRBV5-6 and TRBJ2-1, with D perhaps TRBD1 (6 bases). The V end lost 3 bases, the J end lost 1 base, and 17 bases lay between the germline ends. The CDR3 has 17 amino acids. In germline, CDR1 is SGHDT, CDR2 YYEEEE. The CDR3 sequence: CASSSLWGQGSYNEQFF. DNA for the CDR3: TGTGCCAGCAGCTCCCTTTGGGGGCAGGGGTCCTACAATGAGCAGTTCTTC.

J is TRBJ2-3 and V is TRBV7-3; maybe TRBD2 (6 bases). Germline V lookup: CDR1 SGHTA, CDR2 FQGTGA. Trimming removed 5 bases at V and 0 bases at J, with 15 bases between. The CDR3 length is 16 residues. This CDR3 reads CASSVAGLTSTDTQYF. CDR3 coding DNA: TGTGCCAGCAGCGTGGCGGGACTCACTAGCACAGATACGCAGTATTTT.

The chain joins TRBV5-4 to TRBJ2-7; 7 bases fit TRBD1. Germline trimming cut 3 bases from V and 1 base from J; bases unmatched to any gene: 7. Germline V lookup: CDR1 SGHNT, CDR2 YYREEE (reference sequence). The CDR3 consists of 15 residues. The CDR3 here is CASSSGTENSYEQYF. The DNA for the CDR3 is TGTGCCAGCAGCTCAGGGACAGAAAATTCCTACGAGCAGTACTTC.

V and J are TRBV19 and TRBJ2-3, with D maybe TRBD2 (6 bases). Germline V gives CDR1 LNHDA, CDR2 SQIVND (reference sequence). The CDR3 contains 15 residues. The V end lost 3 bases, the J end lost 5 bases, and 15 bases lay between the germline ends. As DNA, the CDR3 is TGTGCCAGTAGTATTTATTCGGGAGTGTTAGATACGCAGTATTTT. It yields the protein CASSIYSGVLDTQYF.

The chain recombines TRBV25-1 with TRBJ2-5, with TRBD1 identical over 7 bases. The CDR3 is 15 residues long. Germline V gene lookup returns CDR1 MGHDK and CDR2 SYGVNS. The J segment lost 4 bases and the V segment lost 2 bases, leaving 7 bases of the junction unmatched. CDR3 sequence: CASSEVKGARETQYF. CDR3 DNA: TGTGCCAGCAGTGAAGTTAAGGGGGCTCGAGAGACCCAGTACTTC. Combining the CDR3 with reference TRBV25-1 and TRBJ2-5 gives the whole variable domain EADIYQTPRYLVIGTGKKITLECSQTMGHDKMYWYQQDPGMELHLIHYSYGVNSTEKGDLSSESTVSRIRTEHFPLTLESARPSHTSQYLCASSEVKGARETQYFGPGTRLLVL.

The chain combines TRBV10-1 with TRBJ2-1, with 11 nucleotides matching TRBD2. This CDR3 region has 15 residues. V dropped 6 bases and J dropped 6; count of bases not matched to a gene: 7. Per the germline V gene, CDR1 is WNHNN and CDR2 is SYGVQD (reference sequence). The CDR3 DNA sequence: TGCGCCAGCAGAGCGGGACTAGCGGCAAGCAATGAGCAGTTCTTC. This sequence encodes CASRAGLAASNEQFF.

The V call is TRBV6-6, the J call TRBJ2-7, with TRBD1 identical over 8 bases. The CDR3 totals 15 residues. The germline V gene encodes CDR1 MNHNY and CDR2 SVGAGI (reference sequence). V was pared by 5 bases and J by 4 bases, with 10 bases of the junction left unmatched. CDR3 protein: CASSNWDRPAYEQYF. As DNA, the CDR3 is TGTGCCAGCAGTAACTGGGACAGGCCCGCTTACGAGCAGTACTTC.

This clone was counted a few times. The CDR3 nucleotides are TGTGCCAGCCAATACAGGGACAGGGACTCCTACGAGCAGTACTTC. Its translation is CASQYRDRDSYEQYF. The chain carries TRBV2 and TRBJ2-7; TRBD1 matches 9 bases. The CDR3 covers 15 residues. Germline V gene lookup returns CDR1 SNHLY and CDR2 FYNNEI. V shed 8 bases, J shed 0 bases, and the junction held 8 bases outside the gene matches.

The table lists this clone with a few counts. The DNA of the CDR3 is TGTGCCTGGAGTGACCCCTTGGGACTAGCGGGGGGGGGCACCGGGGAGCTGTTTTTT. It specifies CAWSDPLGLAGGGTGELFF. V and J are TRBV30 and TRBJ2-2; 16 nucleotides agree with TRBD2. CDR1 is GTSNPN, CDR2 SVGIG, per germline (reference sequence). V gave up 1 base and J gave up 4 bases; unmatched junction bases: 9. CDR3 size: 19 residues.

The chain couples TRBV7-6 to TRBJ2-3; 8 bases fit TRBD1. The V segment lost 8 bases and the J segment 4 bases; nucleotides outside the gene matches: 8. The CDR3 is made up of 14 amino acids. Germline-derived CDR1 and CDR2 are SGHVS and FNYEAQ. Written as DNA, the CDR3 is TGTGCCAGCTCCGCAGGGGGCGTATCAGATACGCAGTATTTT. This sequence encodes CASSAGGVSDTQYF.

The rearrangement joins TRBV6-5 to TRBJ1-2; 7 positions match TRBD1. Germline assignment: CDR1 MNHEY and CDR2 SVGAGI. Germline trimming cut 2 bases from V and 5 bases from J; bases unmatched to any gene: 5. The CDR3 runs 14 residues. The CDR3 loop is CASSYAGGDYGYTF. For the CDR3, the DNA is TGTGCCAGCAGTTACGCAGGGGGTGATTATGGCTACACCTTC.